This T cell receptor (beta chain) was sequenced for a study of OX40 agonist ivuxolimab in advanced cancers. Germline CDR1 SGDLS, CDR2 YYNGEE. The ends were cut back, 0 bases at V and 5 bases at J, with 9 bases in the middle. The CDR3 runs to 14 residues. Some clones are missing from TCRdb's copy, which holds only in-frame ones; the method was immunoSEQ multiplex PCR. The table records more than 50,000 clones, about 88% of them present only once. The TCR sequence derives from an adult with an advanced solid tumor such as melanoma, head and neck, liver or kidney cancer. The genes are TRBV9 and TRBJ2-1; tentatively, D is TRBD2 (6 bases). Source: CD4+ or CD8+ T cells sorted from blood, taken in a trial of the OX40 agonist ivuxolimab. The CDR3 loop is CASSVDGGDNEQFF. The CDR3 coding sequence is TGTGCCAGCAGCGTAGATGGAGGGGACAATGAGCAGTTCTTC.